This is a list of T cell receptor beta chains from one sample in a study of shared clonotypes between healthy human individuals. Repertoires were generated with immunoSEQ multiplex PCR, while TCRdb's copy carries only in-frame clones and drops some. The table includes millions of clones, more than 85% detected once. The material sequenced was naive CD4+ T cells from PBMCs. These receptors were collected from a man between 18 and 35 years old in good health. Some clones in this sample may be carry-over from other donors' samples. CDR3s include the opening cysteine and the closing phenylalanine or tryptophan. A D gene is named only where the DNA matches it firmly. Expanded clones are given a class, and other clones once, few, many or no size at all.

v_call	d_call	clone_size	j_call	cdr3_nt	cdr3_aa
TRBV2	-	-	TRBJ1-1	TGTGCCAGCCGGGATAGGAACACTGAAGCTTTCTTT	CASRDRNTEAFF
TRBV9	-	-	TRBJ2-1	TGTGCCAGCAGCGTGGGGACGTCTCCTCTCCTACACAATGAGCAGTTCTTC	CASSVGTSPLLHNEQFF
TRBV7-2	-	-	TRBJ1-1	TGTGCCAGCAGGCTGGGACTTCTTGAGACTGAAGCTTTCTTT	CASRLGLLETEAFF
TRBV29-1	TRBD2	-	TRBJ2-5	TGCAGCGTTGAAGTGGGAGGGTGGGAGACCCAGTACTTC	CSVEVGGWETQYF
TRBV5-4	-	-	TRBJ2-2	TGTGCCAGCAGCTTGGCCTACAGCACGAACACCGGGGAGCTGTTTTTT	CASSLAYSTNTGELFF
TRBV11-3	-	-	TRBJ2-7	TGTGCCAGCAGCCCGAAGCCGCAGGGGACCCACTACGAGCAGTACTTC	CASSPKPQGTHYEQYF
TRBV28	TRBD1	-	TRBJ1-4	TGTGCCAGCAGTCCCCCGGGACAGGGGGAAAAACTGTTTTTT	CASSPPGQGEKLFF
TRBV5-1	-	-	TRBJ2-1	TGCGCCAGCAGCCCCTGGGGCGGAGGGGCGGGAATTAATGAGCAGTTCTTC	CASSPWGGGAGINEQFF
TRBV28	-	few	TRBJ1-1	TGTGCCAGCAGTTTTTCCCAGAGCAGTAACACTGAAGCTTTCTTT	CASSFSQSSNTEAFF
TRBV5-1	-	-	TRBJ2-2	TGCGCCAGCAGCTTGGGACCGAGTGAGAGGACCGGGGAGCTGTTTTTT	CASSLGPSERTGELFF
TRBV30	TRBD2	-	TRBJ2-7	TGTGCCGGTCTAGCGGACGAGCAGTACTTC	CAGLADEQYF
TRBV5-1	TRBD1	-	TRBJ2-7	TGCGCCAGCAGCTTGGATGGCAGGGGGCTGGAGCAGTACTTC	CASSLDGRGLEQYF
TRBV28	TRBD1	-	TRBJ1-1	TGTGCCAGCAGTCTTGCCGGGACAGGGCGATCTGAAGCTTTCTTT	CASSLAGTGRSEAFF
TRBV9	-	-	TRBJ1-3	TGTGCCAGCAGCGTAGGCGTGGGAAACACCATATATTTT	CASSVGVGNTIYF
TRBV20-1	-	-	TRBJ2-5	TGCAGTGCTAGGAGAGAAGAGACCCAGTACTTC	CSARREETQYF
TRBV12-2	-	once	TRBJ2-2	TGTGCAAGTCGCTTCCACGGTGGCGGCTCCGCCTGGTCCGGGGAGCTGTTTTTT	CASRFHGGGSAWSGELFF
TRBV28	-	-	TRBJ2-7	TGTGCCAGCAGAGGACAGTACTCCTACGAGCAGTACTTC	CASRGQYSYEQYF
TRBV6-4	-	-	TRBJ2-3	TGTGCCAGCAGTGCAGGAGGGGGAACCACAGATACGCAGTATTTT	CASSAGGGTTDTQYF
TRBV10-3	TRBD2	-	TRBJ2-4	TGTGCCATCACGACTAGCGGGAGTGTCATTCAGTACTTC	CAITTSGSVIQYF
TRBV18	-	-	TRBJ2-7	TGTGCCAGCTCATATGTTCCTTCCTACGAGCAGTACTTC	CASSYVPSYEQYF
TRBV7-6	-	-	TRBJ1-1	TGTGCCAGCAGCCCATTCTCTAGGACGAACACTGAAGCTTTCTTT	CASSPFSRTNTEAFF
TRBV11-2	-	-	TRBJ2-1	TGTGCCAGCAGCTTATGTCCAGCGAGGAGCGTCGGGTGTGAGCAGTTCTTC	CASSLCPARSVGCEQFF
TRBV7-2	-	-	TRBJ1-1	TGTGCCAGCAGCCTAAGCCGTACTGAAGCTTTCTTT	CASSLSRTEAFF
TRBV7-2	-	once	TRBJ1-5	TGTGCCAGCAGACCGGGACTTAGCAATCAGCCCCAGCATTTT	CASRPGLSNQPQHF
TRBV7-8	-	-	TRBJ1-2	TGTGCCAGCAGCGTCGGGACATCAGGGAACTATGGCTACACCTTC	CASSVGTSGNYGYTF
TRBV9	-	-	TRBJ2-7	TGTGCCAGCAGCGTAGGTTGGGGGGCTGAGCAGTACTTC	CASSVGWGAEQYF
TRBV7-8	-	-	TRBJ1-5	TGTGCCAGCAGCCTCACCTCAGGGACGGGCAATCAGCCCCAGCATTTT	CASSLTSGTGNQPQHF
TRBV7-2	-	-	TRBJ2-3	TGTGCCAGCAGCTTTTCGCGGGTGGGCGGTACGCAGTATTTT	CASSFSRVGGTQYF
TRBV5-8	-	-	TRBJ1-5	TGTGCCAGCAGCTTGTTCTTGGGGGGGGAAGGCAATCAGCCCCAGCATTTT	CASSLFLGGEGNQPQHF
TRBV12-5	-	-	TRBJ2-5	TGTGCTAGTGGTTTGGGACAGACAAATGGGGTGGGAGAGACCCAGTACTTC	CASGLGQTNGVGETQYF
TRBV30	-	-	TRBJ1-6	TGTGCCTGGATGTGGGGCAGTCAATCACCCCTCCACTTT	CAWMWGSQSPLHF
TRBV5-8	TRBD1	once	TRBJ1-5	TGTGCCAGCAGGAGGGACAGAAATAGCAATCAGCCCCAGCATTTT	CASRRDRNSNQPQHF
TRBV7-9	-	-	TRBJ1-3	TGTGCCAGCAGCTTTACCGGGACTGGAAACACCATATATTTT	CASSFTGTGNTIYF
TRBV9	-	once	TRBJ1-4	TGTGCCAGCTCCAGAGTTGGGGGGGCAGGCGCCCTTAATGAAAAACTGTTTTTT	CASSRVGGAGALNEKLFF
TRBV19	-	-	TRBJ1-2	TGTGCCAGTCCTTGGAGGGAGACGGACCATGGCTACACCTTC	CASPWRETDHGYTF
TRBV5-1	TRBD1	once	TRBJ1-1	TGCGCCAGCAGCTTGTTTCGAGGGGGCCAGAACACTGAAGCTTTCTTT	CASSLFRGGQNTEAFF
TRBV28	-	-	TRBJ1-5	TGTGCCAGCAGTGCTCCGGGACTCTTGATGGGCAATCAGCCCCAGCATTTT	CASSAPGLLMGNQPQHF
TRBV18	TRBD2	-	TRBJ2-5	TGTGCCAGCTCACCAAGGGGGACTAGCTCCGAGACCCAGTACTTC	CASSPRGTSSETQYF
TRBV18	-	-	TRBJ2-7	TGTGCCAGCTCACTCCTACAGTCGGGGACGGGCTACGAGCAGTACTTC	CASSLLQSGTGYEQYF
TRBV28	TRBD1	-	TRBJ1-4	TGTGCCAGCAGCGGACAGGGCGGTGAAAAACTGTTTTTT	CASSGQGGEKLFF
TRBV7-3	TRBD2	-	TRBJ2-2	TGTGCCAGTAGCGGGACGAACACCGGGGAGCTGTTTTTT	CASSGTNTGELFF
TRBV4-2	-	-	TRBJ1-1	TGTGCCAGCAGCCAAGCAGGGAGCTCTGAAGCTTTCTTT	CASSQAGSSEAFF
TRBV14	-	-	TRBJ2-5	TGTGCCAGCAGCCAAGGCGGGACCTTTTTGGGGACCCAGTACTTC	CASSQGGTFLGTQYF
TRBV30	-	-	TRBJ1-2	TGTGCCTGGAAGGGGACTAACTATGGCTACACCTTC	CAWKGTNYGYTF
TRBV25-1	TRBD2	once	TRBJ2-7	TGTGCCAGCAGTGACCGGCTAGCGGGAGGGCCTTTGAACTTC	CASSDRLAGGPLNF
TRBV6-6	-	-	TRBJ2-3	TGTGCCAGCAGCTTGACGGCGGATACGCAGTATTTT	CASSLTADTQYF
TRBV30	TRBD1	-	TRBJ2-1	TGTGCCTGGACCCGGGACAGGGGTATCGATGAGCAGTTCTTC	CAWTRDRGIDEQFF
TRBV5-6	-	once	TRBJ1-1	TGTGCCAGCAGCTTGGGGGTCAGGGAGGTAACTGAAGCTTTCTTT	CASSLGVREVTEAFF
TRBV7-9	-	-	TRBJ2-7	TGTGCCAGCAAGGGTACGGAGACAGGCCCCTCCTACGAGCAGTACTTC	CASKGTETGPSYEQYF
TRBV28	-	-	TRBJ1-4	TGTGCCAGCAGTTACACTGCAACTAATGAAAAACTGTTTTTT	CASSYTATNEKLFF
TRBV9	-	-	TRBJ1-4	TGTGCCAGCAGCGGTAGCACGGGGGGGGCAACTAATGAAAAACTGTTTTTT	CASSGSTGGATNEKLFF
TRBV19	TRBD2	-	TRBJ2-1	TGTGCCAGTAAGGTAGCGGGAGAATCTTCGGTAAGCGGTGAGCAGTTCTTC	CASKVAGESSVSGEQFF
TRBV11-2	-	-	TRBJ1-3	TGTGCCAGCAGCTTAGCCAAAACGAGAAACTCTGGAAACACCATATATTTT	CASSLAKTRNSGNTIYF
TRBV19	-	-	TRBJ2-1	TGTGCCAGTAGTGGGGGAGGCGTTGGCGACAATGAGCAGTTCTTC	CASSGGGVGDNEQFF
TRBV5-4	-	-	TRBJ2-1	TGTGCCAGCAGCTTTCAGGGGTACAATGAGCAGTTCTTC	CASSFQGYNEQFF
TRBV9	TRBD1	few	TRBJ1-2	TGTGCCAGCAGCCCGGAGACAGGGGGCTACGGCTACACCTTC	CASSPETGGYGYTF
TRBV18	-	-	TRBJ1-5	TGTGCCAGCTCACAGGGGGAGGTAAATCAGCCCCAGCATTTT	CASSQGEVNQPQHF
TRBV5-4	-	-	TRBJ2-5	TGTGCCAGCAGCTTGCCCGGGAGCAGAGAGACCCAGTACTTC	CASSLPGSRETQYF
TRBV29-1	TRBD2	-	TRBJ2-7	TGCACGGCGGGGACTAGCTCCTACGAGCAGTACTTC	CTAGTSSYEQYF
TRBV18	-	once	TRBJ2-7	TGTGCCAGCTCACCGACAGGCCCCTCGGGAGAGCAGTACTTC	CASSPTGPSGEQYF